The present TCR beta chain was sequenced within a study of T cell responses to AZD1222 COVID-19 vaccine. Study results and caveats: Donor demographics were predominantly white British with a female majority; clonal diversity may be underestimated. Vaccination with two AZD1222 doses was followed by a rise in Spike-specific TCR breadth and depth. Close to half of all spike-specific TCRs reportedly target regions of the variants that are unmutated. After the peak T cell response, and only then, were repertoires sampled.

The table came from immunoSEQ multiplex PCR; TCRdb's copy has only in-frame clones and leaves some out. This table has roughly 140,000 clones, approximately 90% appearing once. Points on this clone: The antigen remains undetermined.

The receptor comes from an adult in good health. The specimen comprised peripheral blood, sampled on day 0 of MenACWY control vaccination.

The CDR3: CASSPTGASHYEQYF. CDR3 nucleotide sequence: TGTGCCAGCTCACCAACAGGAGCTTCACACTACGAGCAGTACTTC. The chain carries TRBV18 and TRBJ2-7; D is perhaps TRBD1 (5 bases). Trimming took 2 bases from V and 3 from J, leaving 14 bases between them. The germline gives CDR1 KGHSH, CDR2 LQKENI. This CDR3 region has 15 residues.